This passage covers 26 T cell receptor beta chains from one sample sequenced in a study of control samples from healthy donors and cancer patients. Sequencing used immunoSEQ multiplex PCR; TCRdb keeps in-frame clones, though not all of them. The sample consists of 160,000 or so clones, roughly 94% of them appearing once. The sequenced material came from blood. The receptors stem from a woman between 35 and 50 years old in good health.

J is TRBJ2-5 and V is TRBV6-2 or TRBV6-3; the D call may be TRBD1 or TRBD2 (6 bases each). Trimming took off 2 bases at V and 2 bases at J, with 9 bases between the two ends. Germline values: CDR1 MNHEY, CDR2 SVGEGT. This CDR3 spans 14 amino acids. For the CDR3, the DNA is TGTGCCAGCAGTTACCGGAGGGGGCAAGAGACCCAGTACTTC. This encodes CASSYRRGQETQYF.

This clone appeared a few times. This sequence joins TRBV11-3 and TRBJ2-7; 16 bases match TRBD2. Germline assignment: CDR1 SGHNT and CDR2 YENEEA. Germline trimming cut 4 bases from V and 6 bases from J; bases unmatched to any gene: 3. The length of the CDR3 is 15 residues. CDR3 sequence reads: CASSSGLAGGPEQYF. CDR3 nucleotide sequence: TGTGCCAGCAGCTCGGGACTAGCGGGAGGGCCCGAGCAGTACTTC.

In DNA, the CDR3 is TGTGCCAGCAGCTTGCAGGGGCAGAATCAGCCCCAGCATTTT. Protein product: CASSLQGQNQPQHF. The chain couples TRBV7-9 to TRBJ1-5; D perhaps matches TRBD1 (6 bases). CDR3 length equals 14 residues. CDR1 and CDR2 from the germline V gene are SEHNR and FQNEAQ (reference sequence). V shed 3 bases and J shed 4 bases, with 10 bases lying between them.

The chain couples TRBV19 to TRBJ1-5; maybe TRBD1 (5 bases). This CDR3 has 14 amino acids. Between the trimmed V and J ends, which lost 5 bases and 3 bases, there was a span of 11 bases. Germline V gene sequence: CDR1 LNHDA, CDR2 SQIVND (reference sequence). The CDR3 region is CASSEGEINQPQHF. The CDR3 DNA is TGTGCCAGTAGTGAAGGGGAGATCAATCAGCCCCAGCATTTT. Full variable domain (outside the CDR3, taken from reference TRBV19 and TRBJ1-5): DGGITQSPKYLFRKEGQNVTLSCEQNLNHDAMYWYRQDPGQGLRLIYYSQIVNDFQKGDIAEGYSVSREKKESFPLTVTSAQKNPTAFYLCASSEGEINQPQHFGDGTRLSIL.

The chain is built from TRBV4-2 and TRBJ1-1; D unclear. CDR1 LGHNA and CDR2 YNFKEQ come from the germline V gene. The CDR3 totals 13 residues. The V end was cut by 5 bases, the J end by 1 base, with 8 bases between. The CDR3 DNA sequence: TGTGCCAGCAGCGAAAACCAGAACACTGAAGCTTTCTTT. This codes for CASSENQNTEAFF.

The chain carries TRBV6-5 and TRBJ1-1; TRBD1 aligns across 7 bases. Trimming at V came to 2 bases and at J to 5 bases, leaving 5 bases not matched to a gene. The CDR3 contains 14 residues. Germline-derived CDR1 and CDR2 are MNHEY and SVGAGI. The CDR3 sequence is CASSYNTGETEAFF. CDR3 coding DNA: TGTGCCAGCAGTTACAACACAGGGGAGACTGAAGCTTTCTTT.

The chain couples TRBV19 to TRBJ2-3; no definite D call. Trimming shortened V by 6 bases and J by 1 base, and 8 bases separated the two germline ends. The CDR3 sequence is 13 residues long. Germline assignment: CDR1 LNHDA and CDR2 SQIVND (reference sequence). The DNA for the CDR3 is TGTGCCAGTAGGACGAAAGGCACAGATACGCAGTATTTT. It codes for CASRTKGTDTQYF. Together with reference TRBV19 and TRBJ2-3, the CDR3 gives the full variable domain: DGGITQSPKYLFRKEGQNVTLSCEQNLNHDAMYWYRQDPGQGLRLIYYSQIVNDFQKGDIAEGYSVSREKKESFPLTVTSAQKNPTAFYLCASRTKGTDTQYFGPGTRLTVL.

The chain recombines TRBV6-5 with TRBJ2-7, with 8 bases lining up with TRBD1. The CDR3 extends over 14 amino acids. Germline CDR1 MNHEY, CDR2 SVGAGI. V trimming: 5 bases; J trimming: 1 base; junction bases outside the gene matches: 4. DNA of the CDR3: TGTGCCAGCAGTAACGGACAGGGTTCCTACGAGCAGTACTTC. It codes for CASSNGQGSYEQYF.

As DNA, the CDR3 is TGTGCCAGCAAACAACGTAGGACCCAGTACTTC. It encodes CASKQRRTQYF. The chain couples TRBV6-5 to TRBJ2-5, with D uncertain. From germline, CDR1 is MNHEY and CDR2 SVGAGI. With 7 bases removed from V and 7 bases from J, the gap between germline ends came to 10 bases. This CDR3 has 11 amino acids.

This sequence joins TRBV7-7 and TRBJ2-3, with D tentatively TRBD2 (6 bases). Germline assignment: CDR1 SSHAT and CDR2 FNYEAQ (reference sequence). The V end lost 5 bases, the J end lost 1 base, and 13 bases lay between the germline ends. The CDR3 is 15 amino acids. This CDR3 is CASSRGTDRTDTQYF. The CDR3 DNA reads TGTGCCAGCAGCCGCGGGACGGATCGCACAGATACGCAGTATTTT.

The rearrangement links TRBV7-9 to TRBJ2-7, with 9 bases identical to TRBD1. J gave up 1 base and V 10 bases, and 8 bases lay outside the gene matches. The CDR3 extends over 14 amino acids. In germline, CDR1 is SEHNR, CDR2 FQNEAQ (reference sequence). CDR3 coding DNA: TGTGCCACCACCCCGGACAGGGGTTCCTACGAGCAGTACTTC. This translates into CATTPDRGSYEQYF.

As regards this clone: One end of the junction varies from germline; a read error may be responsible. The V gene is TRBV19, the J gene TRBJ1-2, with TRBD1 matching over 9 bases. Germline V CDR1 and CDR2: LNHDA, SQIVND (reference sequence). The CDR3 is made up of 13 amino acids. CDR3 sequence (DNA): TGTGCCAGTAGTATAGTAGGGACAGGGTACCCCTACTTC. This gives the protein CASSIVGTGYPYF.

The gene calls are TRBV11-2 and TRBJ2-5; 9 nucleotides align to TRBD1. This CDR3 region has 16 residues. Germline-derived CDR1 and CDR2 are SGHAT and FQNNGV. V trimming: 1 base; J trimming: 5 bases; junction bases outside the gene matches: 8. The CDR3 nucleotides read TGTGCCAGCAGCTTAGGTTTGGGACAGGGCGCCGAGACCCAGTACTTC. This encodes CASSLGLGQGAETQYF.

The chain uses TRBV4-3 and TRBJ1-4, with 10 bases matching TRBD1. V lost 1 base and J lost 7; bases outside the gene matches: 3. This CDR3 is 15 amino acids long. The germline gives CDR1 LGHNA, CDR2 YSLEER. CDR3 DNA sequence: TGCGCCAGCAGCCAAGCCGGGACAGGGGCTGAAAAACTGTTTTTT. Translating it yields CASSQAGTGAEKLFF.

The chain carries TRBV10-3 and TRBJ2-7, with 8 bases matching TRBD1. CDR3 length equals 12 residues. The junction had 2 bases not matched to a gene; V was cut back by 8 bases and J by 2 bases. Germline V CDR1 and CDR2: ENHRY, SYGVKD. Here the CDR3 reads CAIGDRTYEQYF. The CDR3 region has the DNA TGTGCCATCGGGGACAGGACCTACGAGCAGTACTTC.

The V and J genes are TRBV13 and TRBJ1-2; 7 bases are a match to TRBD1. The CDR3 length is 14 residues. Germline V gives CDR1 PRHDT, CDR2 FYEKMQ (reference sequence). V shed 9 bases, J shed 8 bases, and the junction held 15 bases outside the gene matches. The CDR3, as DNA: TGTGCCAGTACCGATACAGGGGAAGATGACGGCTACACCTTC. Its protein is CASTDTGEDDGYTF.

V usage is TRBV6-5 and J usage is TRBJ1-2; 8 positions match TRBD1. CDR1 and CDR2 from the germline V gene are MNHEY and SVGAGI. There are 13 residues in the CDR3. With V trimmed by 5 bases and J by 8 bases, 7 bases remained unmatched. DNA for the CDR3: TGTGCCAGCAGTCACCGACAGGGGCAAGGCTACACCTTC. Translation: CASSHRQGQGYTF.

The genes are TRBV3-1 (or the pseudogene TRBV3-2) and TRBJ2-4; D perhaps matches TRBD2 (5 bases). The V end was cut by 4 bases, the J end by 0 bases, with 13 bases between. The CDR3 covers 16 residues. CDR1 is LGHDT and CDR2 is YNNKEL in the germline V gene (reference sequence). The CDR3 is CASSRGPNRAKNIQYF. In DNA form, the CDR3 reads TGTGCCAGCAGCCGAGGGCCGAACCGAGCCAAAAACATTCAGTACTTC.

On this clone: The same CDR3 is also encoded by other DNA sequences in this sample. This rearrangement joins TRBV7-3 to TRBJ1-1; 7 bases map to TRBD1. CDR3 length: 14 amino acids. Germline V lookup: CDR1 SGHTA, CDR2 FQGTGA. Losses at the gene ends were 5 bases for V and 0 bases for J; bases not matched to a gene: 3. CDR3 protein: CASSLDRVNTEAFF. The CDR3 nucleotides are TGTGCCAGCAGCCTTGACAGGGTGAACACTGAAGCTTTCTTT.

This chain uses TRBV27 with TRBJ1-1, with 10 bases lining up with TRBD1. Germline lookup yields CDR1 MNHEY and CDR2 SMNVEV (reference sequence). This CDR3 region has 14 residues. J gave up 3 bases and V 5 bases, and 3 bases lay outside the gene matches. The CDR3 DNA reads TGTGCCAGCAGTGCGGGACAGGGGCACACTGAAGCTTTCTTT. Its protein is CASSAGQGHTEAFF.

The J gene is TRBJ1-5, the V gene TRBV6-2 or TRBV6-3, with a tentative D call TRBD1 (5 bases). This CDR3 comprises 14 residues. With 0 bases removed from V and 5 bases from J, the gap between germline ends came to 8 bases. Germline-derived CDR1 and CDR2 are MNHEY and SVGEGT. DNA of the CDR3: TGTGCCAGCAGTTACTCCGGGGGGGATCAGCCCCAGCATTTT. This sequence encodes CASSYSGGDQPQHF.

The CDR3 loop reads CASSQDRRNTEAFF. The DNA of the CDR3 is TGTGCCAGCAGCCAGGACAGGAGGAACACTGAAGCTTTCTTT. The rearrangement joins TRBV3-1 (or the pseudogene TRBV3-2) to TRBJ1-1, with 7 bases that match TRBD1. The CDR3 is 14 residues long. CDR1 and CDR2 (germline): LGHDT, YNNKEL (reference sequence). Trimming removed 3 bases from V and 1 base from J; junction bases left unmatched: 2.

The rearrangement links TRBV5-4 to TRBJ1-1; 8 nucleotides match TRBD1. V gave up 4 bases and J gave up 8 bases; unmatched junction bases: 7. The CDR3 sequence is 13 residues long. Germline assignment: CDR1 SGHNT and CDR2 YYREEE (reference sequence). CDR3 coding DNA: TGTGCCAGCAGCCCCCGGACAGGGCCCGAAGCTTTCTTT. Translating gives CASSPRTGPEAFF. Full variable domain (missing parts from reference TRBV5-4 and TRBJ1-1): ETGVTQSPTHLIKTRGQQVTLRCSSQSGHNTVSWYQQALGQGPQFIFQYYREEENGRGNFPPRFSGLQFPNYSSELNVNALELDDSALYLCASSPRTGPEAFFGQGTRLTVV.

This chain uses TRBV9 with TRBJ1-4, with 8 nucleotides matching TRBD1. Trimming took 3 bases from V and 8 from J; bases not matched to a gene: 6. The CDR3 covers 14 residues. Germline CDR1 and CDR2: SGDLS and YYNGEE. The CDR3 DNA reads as TGTGCCAGCAGCGGGACAGGGTGGGAGGAAAAACTGTTTTTT. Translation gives CASSGTGWEEKLFF.

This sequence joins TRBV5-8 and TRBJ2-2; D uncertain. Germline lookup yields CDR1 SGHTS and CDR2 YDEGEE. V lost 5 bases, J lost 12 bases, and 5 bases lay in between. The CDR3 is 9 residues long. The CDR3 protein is CASSWKLFF. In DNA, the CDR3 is TGTGCCAGCAGTTGGAAGCTGTTTTTT.

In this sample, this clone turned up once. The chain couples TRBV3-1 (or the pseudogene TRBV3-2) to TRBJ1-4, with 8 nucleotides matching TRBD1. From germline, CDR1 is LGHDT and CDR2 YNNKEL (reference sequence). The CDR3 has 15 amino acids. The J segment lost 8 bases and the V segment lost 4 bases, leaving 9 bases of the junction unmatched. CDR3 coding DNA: TGTGCCAGCAGCCGTCAGGGGGCGCGGGTAGAAAAACTGTTTTTT. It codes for CASSRQGARVEKLFF.